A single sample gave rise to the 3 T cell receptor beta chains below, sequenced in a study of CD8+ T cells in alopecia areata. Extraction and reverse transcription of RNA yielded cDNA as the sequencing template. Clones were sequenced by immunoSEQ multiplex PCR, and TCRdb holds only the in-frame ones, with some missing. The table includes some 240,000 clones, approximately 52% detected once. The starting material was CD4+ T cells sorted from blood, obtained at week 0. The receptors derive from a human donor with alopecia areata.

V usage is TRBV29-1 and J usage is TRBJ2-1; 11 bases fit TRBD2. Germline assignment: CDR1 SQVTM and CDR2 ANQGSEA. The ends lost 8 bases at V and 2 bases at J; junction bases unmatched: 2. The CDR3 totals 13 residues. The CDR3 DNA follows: TGCAGCTTGGGACTAGCGGCCTACAATGAGCAGTTCTTC. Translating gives CSLGLAAYNEQFF.

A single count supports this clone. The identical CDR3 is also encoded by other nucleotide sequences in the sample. CDR3 protein: CASSLANSPLHF. The CDR3 bases are TGTGCCAGCAGCTTAGCCAATTCACCCCTCCACTTT. The chain joins TRBV7-9 to TRBJ1-6; D unclear. Germline V gives CDR1 SEHNR, CDR2 FQNEAQ (reference sequence). V lost 0 bases and J lost 7, with 1 base in between. The CDR3 has 12 amino acids.

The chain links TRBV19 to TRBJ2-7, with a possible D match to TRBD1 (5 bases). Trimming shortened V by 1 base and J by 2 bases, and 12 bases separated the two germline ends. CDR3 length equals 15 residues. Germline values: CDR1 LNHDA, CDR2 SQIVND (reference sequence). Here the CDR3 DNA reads TGTGCCAGTAGTATAGTCGGAGACAGCCCCTACGAGCAGTACTTC. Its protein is CASSIVGDSPYEQYF.